This is a list of T cell receptor beta chains from one sample in a study of HIV-infected children after antiretroviral therapy interruption. TCRdb redid the calling of the 3' RACE reads with MiXCR, one entry per CDR3 protein. This table has about 50,000 distinct CDR3 sequences, 4.3% appearing once. The material sequenced was CD45RA+ CD4+ T cells from PBMCs, pooled from several time points, taken from a donor given antiretroviral therapy, either interrupted or continuous. Source of these receptors: a pool of human donors with HIV. The CDR3 runs from the conserved cysteine through the conserved F or W. The D gene is left open where the match is weak. Clone sizes are given selectively: once, few, many, or a class where the clone is expanded.

>TRBV4-2|TRBJ1-3|TRBD1|many
CASSQDTGTGEGNTIYF
TGTGCCAGCAGCCAAGACACCGGGACAGGGGAAGGAAACACCATATATTTT
>TRBV6-6|TRBJ1-1|NA|many
CASSYSGSNTEAFF
TGTGCCAGCAGTTACTCGGGCAGCAACACTGAAGCTTTCTTT
>TRBV12-3/TRBV12-4|TRBJ2-5|TRBD1|NA
CASSFRGQEETQYF
TGTGCCAGCAGTTTTAGAGGACAGGAAGAGACCCAGTACTTC
>TRBV23-1|TRBJ2-1|NA|few
CASRNNEQFF
TGCGCCAGCAGAAACAATGAGCAGTTCTTC
>TRBV28|TRBJ1-5|TRBD1|few
CASSFQGAGNQPQHF
TGTGCCAGCAGTTTTCAGGGGGCAGGCAATCAGCCCCAGCATTTT
>TRBV28|TRBJ2-7|TRBD2|few
CASSFGFSGDPYEQYF
TGTGCCAGCAGTTTCGGCTTCAGCGGGGACCCCTACGAGCAGTACTTC
>TRBV12-3/TRBV12-4|TRBJ2-2|NA|NA
CASSPTKARAAGELFF
TGTGCCAGCAGTCCAACGAAGGCCCGGGCCGCCGGGGAGCTGTTTTTT
>TRBV19|TRBJ1-5|TRBD1|few
CASSIGTGGHSNQPQHF
TGTGCCAGTAGTATCGGGACAGGGGGACATAGCAATCAGCCCCAGCATTTT
>TRBV4-1|TRBJ1-5|NA|many
CASSQAQQGGAQHF
TGCGCCAGCAGCCAGGCGCAACAGGGAGGGGCCCAGCATTTT
>TRBV29-1|TRBJ1-5|NA|few
CSVGGQSSDQPQHF
TGCAGCGTTGGAGGTCAGTCTTCGGATCAGCCCCAGCATTTT
>TRBV6-2/TRBV6-3|TRBJ2-3|NA|many
CASSWGGGGGPMDTDTQYF
TGTGCCAGCAGTTGGGGAGGGGGCGGGGGCCCCATGGACACAGATACGCAGTATTTT
>TRBV24-1|TRBJ2-7|TRBD1|few
CATSDPRGYEQYF
TGTGCCACCAGTGATCCCAGGGGGTACGAGCAGTACTTC
>TRBV4-1|TRBJ1-2|NA|many
CASSQEERWYGYTF
TGCGCCAGCAGCCAAGAGGAGCGGTGGTATGGCTACACCTTC
>TRBV7-8|TRBJ1-4|NA|many
CASSLAMAGEEKLFF
TGTGCCAGCAGCTTAGCGATGGCAGGGGAAGAAAAACTGTTTTTT
>TRBV7-2|TRBJ1-3|NA|many
CASSFGYASGNTIYF
TGTGCCAGCAGCTTTGGGTATGCGTCTGGAAACACCATATATTTT
>TRBV19|TRBJ2-3|NA|many
CASSALRTTDTQYF
TGTGCCAGTAGTGCCTTGAGGACCACAGATACGCAGTATTTT
>TRBV20-1|TRBJ2-1|NA|many
CSASPTGSYNEQFF
TGCAGTGCTAGTCCTACAGGGTCCTACAATGAGCAGTTCTTC
>TRBV2|TRBJ2-7|NA|many
CASSKLMEQYF
TGTGCCAGCAGTAAGCTTATGGAGCAGTACTTC
>TRBV28|TRBJ1-4|TRBD1|many
CASRIGQDREKLFF
TGTGCCAGCAGGATTGGACAGGATCGGGAAAAACTGTTTTTT
>TRBV4-1|TRBJ1-5|NA|NA
CASSPGAAQLKNQPQHF
TGCGCCAGCAGCCCTGGGGCAGCCCAACTTAAGAATCAGCCCCAGCATTTT
>TRBV28|TRBJ2-7|TRBD1|many
CASSLRTGMQYF
TGTGCCAGCAGTCTCCGGACAGGGATGCAGTACTTC
>TRBV20-1|TRBJ2-3|NA|many
CSARGGNTDTQYF
TGCAGTGCTAGAGGGGGAAACACAGATACGCAGTATTTT
>TRBV28|TRBJ2-7|NA|few
CASSFFHEQYF
TGTGCCAGCAGTTTCTTCCACGAGCAGTACTTC
>TRBV28|TRBJ2-7|NA|many
CASSLGTPYEQYF
TGTGCCAGCAGTCTCGGGACCCCCTACGAGCAGTACTTC
>TRBV18|TRBJ2-7|TRBD2|few
CASSGGTDEQYF
TGTGCCAGCTCGGGGGGGACCGACGAGCAGTACTTC
>TRBV7-2|TRBJ1-1|NA|many
CASSLLGTGSMNTEAFF
TGTGCCAGCAGCTTACTCGGGACGGGTTCCATGAACACTGAAGCTTTCTTT
>TRBV7-2|TRBJ2-3|NA|many
CASSFGATDTQYF
TGTGCCAGCAGCTTCGGGGCCACAGATACGCAGTATTTT
>TRBV5-1|TRBJ1-1|NA|many
CASSFSGAEAFF
TGCGCCAGCAGCTTCTCGGGGGCTGAAGCTTTCTTT
>TRBV15|TRBJ1-5|NA|many
CATSRDPRQPQHF
TGTGCCACCAGCAGAGATCCTCGTCAGCCCCAGCATTTT
>TRBV7-2|TRBJ2-7|TRBD2|many
CASSFAASGIREQYF
TGTGCCAGCAGCTTTGCGGCTAGCGGGATCCGCGAGCAGTACTTC
>TRBV20-1|TRBJ2-1|NA|few
CSAHDLDYNNEQFF
TGCAGTGCCCACGACCTGGACTATAACAATGAGCAGTTCTTC
>TRBV2|TRBJ2-7|NA|many
CASRADSYEQYF
TGTGCCAGCAGGGCCGACTCCTACGAGCAGTACTTC
>TRBV5-8|TRBJ1-1|NA|many
CASSPGLLPGTEAFF
TGTGCCAGCAGCCCGGGACTCCTCCCGGGGACTGAAGCTTTCTTT
>TRBV6-5|TRBJ1-6|TRBD1|many
CASKGDREKSPLHF
TGTGCCAGCAAAGGGGACAGGGAGAAATCACCCCTCCACTTT
>TRBV7-3|TRBJ1-1|NA|many
CASSQYRDTEAFF
TGTGCCAGCAGCCAATATAGGGACACTGAAGCTTTCTTT
>TRBV21-1|TRBJ2-3|NA|few
CASSAWGQTSTDTQYF
TGTGCCAGCAGCGCTTGGGGTCAGACTAGCACAGATACGCAGTATTTT
>TRBV12-3/TRBV12-4|TRBJ1-6|NA|many
CASTANPSPLHF
TGTGCCAGCACCGCGAATCCCTCACCCCTCCACTTT
>TRBV5-1|TRBJ1-1|NA|many
CASSTGQNTEAFF
TGCGCCAGCAGTACAGGGCAGAACACTGAAGCTTTCTTT
>TRBV5-8|TRBJ1-4|NA|few
CASSLYSSDEKLFF
TGTGCCAGCAGCTTGTACAGTTCCGATGAAAAACTGTTTTTT
>TRBV5-1|TRBJ2-7|NA|NA
CASSLDGGPYEQYF
TGCGCCAGCAGCTTGGACGGGGGCCCCTACGAGCAGTACTTC
>TRBV20-1|TRBJ2-6|NA|many
CSAGLDGANVLTF
TGCAGTGCGGGTCTTGACGGGGCCAACGTCCTGACTTTC
>TRBV24-1|TRBJ1-2|NA|few
CATSDEADSEGYTF
TGTGCCACCAGTGACGAAGCGGACAGTGAGGGCTACACCTTC
>TRBV5-1|TRBJ2-3|NA|many
CASSLDGPTDTQYF
TGCGCCAGCAGCTTGGACGGCCCAACAGATACGCAGTATTTT
>TRBV2|TRBJ1-5|NA|many
CASSDSGGNQPQHF
TGTGCCAGCAGTGACAGCGGGGGCAATCAGCCCCAGCATTTT
>TRBV5-6|TRBJ2-7|NA|NA
CASNLGDNYEQYF
TGTGCCAGCAACTTGGGAGACAACTACGAGCAGTACTTC
>TRBV20-1|TRBJ2-3|TRBD2|many
CSAKPLTSAGTDTQYF
TGCAGTGCTAAACCCTTGACTAGCGCGGGAACAGATACGCAGTATTTT
>TRBV19|TRBJ1-5|NA|many
CASTGPVGGNQPQHF
TGTGCCAGTACCGGGCCCGTGGGGGGCAATCAGCCCCAGCATTTT
>TRBV28|TRBJ1-1|NA|many
CASSFVGTPREAFF
TGTGCCAGCAGTTTTGTCGGGACGCCAAGGGAAGCTTTCTTT
>TRBV20-1|TRBJ2-7|TRBD2|many
CSARVPGGSYEQYF
TGCAGTGCTAGAGTACCCGGGGGGTCCTACGAGCAGTACTTC
>TRBV6-4|TRBJ2-3|NA|many
CASSDSGGGTDTQYF
TGTGCCAGCAGTGACTCAGGCGGGGGCACAGATACGCAGTATTTT
>TRBV20-1|TRBJ1-5|NA|NA
CSARESQGDQPQHF
TGCAGTGCTAGAGAGTCACAGGGCGATCAGCCCCAGCATTTT
>TRBV28|TRBJ2-6|NA|few
CASSRPVGNSGANVLTF
TGTGCCAGCAGTCGCCCCGTGGGGAACTCTGGGGCCAACGTCCTGACTTTC
>TRBV5-6|TRBJ1-2|TRBD1|many
CASSSGTVSGYTF
TGTGCCAGCAGCTCCGGGACAGTAAGTGGCTACACCTTC
>TRBV28|TRBJ2-7|NA|many
CASFSGRGRYEQYF
TGTGCCAGCTTTTCGGGAAGGGGTAGGTACGAGCAGTACTTC